The source of this T cell receptor (beta chain) is a study of human versus mouse CDR3 diversity and MHC coevolution. Profiling relied on immunoSEQ multiplex PCR, and the TCRdb table lists in-frame clones only, not all of them. The sample holds about 77,000 clones, 85% to 95% seen once. CDR1 is WSHSY and CDR2 is SAAADI in the germline V gene. The CDR3 is 13 amino acids. Losses at the gene ends were 6 bases for V and 8 bases for J; bases not matched to a gene: 4. The source of this sequence is a person aged 30-69 years in good health. Sequencing input: naive CD4+ T cells from blood. The subset denotes: CD45RO-negative CD62L-positive naive CD4 T cells. The chain couples TRBV10-2 to TRBJ2-2, with 9 bases matching TRBD1. CDR3 in DNA: TGCGCCAGCAGGGACAGGGGCGAGGGGGAGCTGTTTTTT. This encodes CASRDRGEGELFF.